The text below deals with one T cell receptor beta chain. Its specificity is not known. Per germline, CDR1 LGHNT and CDR2 FRNRAP. The V gene end was trimmed by 2 bases and the J gene end by 7 bases; junction bases not matched to a gene: 7. The CDR3 spans 16 residues. The data stem from a study of OX40 agonist ivuxolimab in advanced cancers. Study at large: Administration of intravenous ivuxolimab to patients occurred every 2 weeks at 0.01 to 10 mg/kg.

Profiling relied on immunoSEQ multiplex PCR, and the TCRdb table lists in-frame clones only, not all of them. The sample holds roughly 92,000 clones, around 91% seen once. Study-wide results and limits: At 0.1 to 3.0 mg/kg, CD4+ and CD8+ blood T cells expanded clonally by week 6.

The V gene is TRBV12-5, the J gene TRBJ1-5; 11 bases line up with TRBD1. The sample in question was CD4+ or CD8+ T cells sorted from blood, obtained in a trial of the OX40 agonist ivuxolimab. This TCR derives from an adult with an advanced solid tumor such as melanoma, head and neck, liver or kidney cancer. CDR3 coding DNA: TGTGCTAGTGGTTTGACATCCGGGACAGGGGGGCAGCCCCAGCATTTT. Its protein product is CASGLTSGTGGQPQHF.